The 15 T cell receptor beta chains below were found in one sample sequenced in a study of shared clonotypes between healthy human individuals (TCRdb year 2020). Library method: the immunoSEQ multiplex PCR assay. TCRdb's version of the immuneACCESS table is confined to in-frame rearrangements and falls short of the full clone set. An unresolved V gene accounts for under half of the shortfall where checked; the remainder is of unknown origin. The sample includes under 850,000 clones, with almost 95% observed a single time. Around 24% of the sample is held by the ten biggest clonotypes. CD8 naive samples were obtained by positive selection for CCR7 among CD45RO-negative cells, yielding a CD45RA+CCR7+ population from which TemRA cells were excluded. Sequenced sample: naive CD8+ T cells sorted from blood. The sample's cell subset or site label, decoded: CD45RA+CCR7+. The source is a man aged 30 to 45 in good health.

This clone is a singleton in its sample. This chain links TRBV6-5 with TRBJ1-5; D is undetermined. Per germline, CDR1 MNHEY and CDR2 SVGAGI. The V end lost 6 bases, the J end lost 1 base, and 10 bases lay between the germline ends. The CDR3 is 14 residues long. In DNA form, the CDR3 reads TGTGCCAGCAGCATGGACGGGAGCAATCAGCCCCAGCATTTT. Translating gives CASSMDGSNQPQHF.

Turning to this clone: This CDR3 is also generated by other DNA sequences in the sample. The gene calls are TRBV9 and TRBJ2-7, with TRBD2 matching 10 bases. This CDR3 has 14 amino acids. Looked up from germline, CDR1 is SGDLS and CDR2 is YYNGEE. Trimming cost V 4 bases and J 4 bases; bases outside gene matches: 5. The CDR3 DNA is TGTGCCAGCAGCCCACGGACTAGCGGTTACGAGCAGTACTTC. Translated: CASSPRTSGYEQYF.

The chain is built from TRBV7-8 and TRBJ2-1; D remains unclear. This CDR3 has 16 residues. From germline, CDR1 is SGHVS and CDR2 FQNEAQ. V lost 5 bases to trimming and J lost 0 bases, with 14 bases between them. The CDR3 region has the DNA TGTGCCAGCAGCCCCGGCCTAGGAGTCTCCTACAATGAGCAGTTCTTC. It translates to CASSPGLGVSYNEQFF.

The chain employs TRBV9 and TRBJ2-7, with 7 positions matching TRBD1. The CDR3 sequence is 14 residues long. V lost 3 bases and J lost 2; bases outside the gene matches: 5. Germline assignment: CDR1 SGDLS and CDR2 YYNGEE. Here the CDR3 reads CASSEGTAAYEQYF. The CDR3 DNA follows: TGTGCCAGCAGCGAAGGGACAGCAGCCTACGAGCAGTACTTC.

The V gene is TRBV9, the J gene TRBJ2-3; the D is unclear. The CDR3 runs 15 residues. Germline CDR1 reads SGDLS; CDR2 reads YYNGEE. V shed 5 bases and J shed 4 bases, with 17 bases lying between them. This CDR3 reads CASSAQAMAADTQYF. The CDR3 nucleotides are TGTGCCAGCAGTGCCCAAGCGATGGCGGCAGATACGCAGTATTTT.

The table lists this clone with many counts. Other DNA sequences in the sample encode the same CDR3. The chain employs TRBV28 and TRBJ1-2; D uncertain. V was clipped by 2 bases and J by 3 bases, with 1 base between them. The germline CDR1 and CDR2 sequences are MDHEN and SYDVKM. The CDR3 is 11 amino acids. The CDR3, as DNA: TGTGCCAGCAGTTTACACTATGGCTACACCTTC. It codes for CASSLHYGYTF.

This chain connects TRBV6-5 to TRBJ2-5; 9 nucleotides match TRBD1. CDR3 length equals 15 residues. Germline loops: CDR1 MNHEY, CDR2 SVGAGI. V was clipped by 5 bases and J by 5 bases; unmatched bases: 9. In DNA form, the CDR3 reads TGTGCCAGCAGTATTGGGACAGGGATTTTGGAGACCCAGTACTTC. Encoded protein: CASSIGTGILETQYF.

CDR3: CASSSNDRLDTIYF. In DNA form, the CDR3 reads TGTGCCAGCAGCTCCAACGACAGGCTAGACACCATATATTTT. The chain recombines TRBV5-4 with TRBJ1-3, with D tentatively TRBD1 (6 bases). With 3 bases removed from V and 8 bases from J, the gap between germline ends came to 15 bases. Germline loops: CDR1 SGHNT, CDR2 YYREEE (reference sequence). The CDR3 is 14 amino acids.

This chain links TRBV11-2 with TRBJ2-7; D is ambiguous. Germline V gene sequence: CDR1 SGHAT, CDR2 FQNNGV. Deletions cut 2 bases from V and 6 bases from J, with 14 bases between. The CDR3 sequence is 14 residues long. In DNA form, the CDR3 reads TGTGCCAGCAGCTTAACAAAACTCCTGGGCGAGCAGTACTTC. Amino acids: CASSLTKLLGEQYF.

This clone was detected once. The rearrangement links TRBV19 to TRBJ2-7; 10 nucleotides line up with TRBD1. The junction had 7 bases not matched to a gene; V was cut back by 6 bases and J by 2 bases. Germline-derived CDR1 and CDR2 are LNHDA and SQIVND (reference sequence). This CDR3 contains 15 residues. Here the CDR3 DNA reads TGTGCCAGTAGCGATAGGGGGACAGGGGCCTACGAGCAGTACTTC. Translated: CASSDRGTGAYEQYF. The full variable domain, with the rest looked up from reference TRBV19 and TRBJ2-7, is DGGITQSPKYLFRKEGQNVTLSCEQNLNHDAMYWYRQDPGQGLRLIYYSQIVNDFQKGDIAEGYSVSREKKESFPLTVTSAQKNPTAFYLCASSDRGTGAYEQYFGPGTRLTVT.

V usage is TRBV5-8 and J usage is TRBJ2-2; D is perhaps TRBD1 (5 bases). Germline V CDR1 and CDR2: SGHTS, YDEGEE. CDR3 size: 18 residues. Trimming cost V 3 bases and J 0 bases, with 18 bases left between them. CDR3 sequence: CASSYPWGGYANTGELFF. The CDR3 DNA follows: TGTGCCAGCAGCTACCCATGGGGCGGTTACGCGAACACCGGGGAGCTGTTTTTT.

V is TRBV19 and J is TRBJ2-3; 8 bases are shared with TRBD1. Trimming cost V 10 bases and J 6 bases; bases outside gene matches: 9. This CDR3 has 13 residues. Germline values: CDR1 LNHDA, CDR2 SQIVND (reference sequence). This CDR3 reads CATGTGLEDTQYF. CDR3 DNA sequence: TGTGCCACCGGGACAGGCCTTGAGGATACGCAGTATTTT.

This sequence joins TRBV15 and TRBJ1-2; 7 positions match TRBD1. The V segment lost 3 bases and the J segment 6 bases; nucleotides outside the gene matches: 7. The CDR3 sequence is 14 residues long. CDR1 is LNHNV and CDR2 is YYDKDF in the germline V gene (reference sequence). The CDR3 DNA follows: TGTGCCACCAGCAGCGGACAGGTACGGCATGGCTACACCTTC. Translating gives CATSSGQVRHGYTF.

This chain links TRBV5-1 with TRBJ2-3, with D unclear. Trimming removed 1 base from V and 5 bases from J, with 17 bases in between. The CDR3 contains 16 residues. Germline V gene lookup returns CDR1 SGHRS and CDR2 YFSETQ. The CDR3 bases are TGCGCCAGCAGCTTGTTAAGGGTTGGTGGAATAGATACGCAGTATTTT. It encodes CASSLLRVGGIDTQYF.

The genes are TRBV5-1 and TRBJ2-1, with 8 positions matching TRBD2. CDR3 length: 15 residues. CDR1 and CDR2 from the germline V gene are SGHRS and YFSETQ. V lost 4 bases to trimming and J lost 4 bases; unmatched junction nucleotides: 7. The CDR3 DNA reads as TGCGCCAGCAGCGAAAAGACTAGCGAATACAATGAGCAGTTCTTC. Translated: CASSEKTSEYNEQFF. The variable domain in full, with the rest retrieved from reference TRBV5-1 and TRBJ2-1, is KAGVTQTPRYLIKTRGQQVTLSCSPISGHRSVSWYQQTPGQGLQFLFEYFSETQRNKGNFPGRFSGRQFSNSRSEMNVSTLELGDSALYLCASSEKTSEYNEQFFGPGTRLTVL.